These 27 T cell receptor beta chains came from one sample sequenced in a study of blood T cell repertoires in COVID-19. This table comes from immunoSEQ multiplex PCR, and its TCRdb copy is limited to in-frame clones, with some not included. Here the sample spans 180,000 or so clones, roughly four fifths being singletons. Sequencing used PBMCs or T cells enriched from blood (not recorded which). These TCRs come from a man aged 50 or older who had recovered from COVID-19.

V is TRBV2 and J is TRBJ1-1; 8 bases align to TRBD1. V was pared by 6 bases and J by 6 bases, with 0 bases of the junction left unmatched. This CDR3 is built from 11 residues. Germline CDR1 is SNHLY and CDR2 is FYNNEI. The CDR3 nucleotides read TGTGCCAGCAGGGACAGGGCTGAAGCTTTCTTT. Its protein is CASRDRAEAFF.

The chain has TRBV1 and TRBJ1-5; the DNA was not used to check the table's D call, TRBD1. TRBV1 is a pseudogene segment. CDR3 length equals 17 residues. CDR3 sequence reads: CTSRKGKEGGSNQPQHF. The CDR3 DNA reads TGCACCAGCAGGAAAGGCAAAGAAGGGGGTAGCAATCAGCCCCAGCATTTT.

V usage is TRBV30 and J usage is TRBJ1-1; D possibly corresponds to TRBD1 (6 bases). V was shortened by 0 bases and J by 3 bases, with 11 bases between the two germline ends. The CDR3 contains 14 residues. Germline CDR1 is GTSNPN and CDR2 is SVGIG (reference sequence). DNA for the CDR3: TGTGCCTGGAGTGTAGCAGGGGTCGACACTGAAGCTTTCTTT. Its translation is CAWSVAGVDTEAFF.

The chain carries TRBV7-3 and TRBJ2-1; the D gene is possibly TRBD2 (5 bases). Trimming pared 4 bases from V and 0 bases from J, leaving 16 bases between. This CDR3 region has 17 residues. Germline values: CDR1 SGHTA, CDR2 FQGTGA. The CDR3 coding sequence is TGTGCCAGCAGCTCTGAGGCCCTAGGGAGCTCCTACAATGAGCAGTTCTTC. Its translation: CASSSEALGSSYNEQFF.

This clone was seen more than once but under ten times. The rearrangement uses TRBV21-1 and TRBJ1-2; whether TRBD1, the table's D call, matches the DNA was not checked. TRBV21-1 is a pseudogene segment. This CDR3 comprises 18 residues. CDR3 in DNA: TGTGCCAGCAGCAACAAATCAGGGGGCCGGCAGGTAACGGATGGCTACACCTTC. Amino acids: CASSNKSGGRQVTDGYTF.

The V gene is TRBV3-1 (or the pseudogene TRBV3-2), the J gene TRBJ1-2; D is undetermined. Trimming took 2 bases from V and 1 from J, leaving 11 bases between them. Germline CDR1 and CDR2: LGHDT and YNNKEL (reference sequence). This CDR3 contains 15 residues. The CDR3 sequence is CASSQPDYGNYGYTF. The CDR3 DNA follows: TGTGCCAGCAGCCAACCTGACTATGGTAACTATGGCTACACCTTC.

This sequence joins TRBV2 and TRBJ1-3, with D unclear. V shed 9 bases and J shed 0 bases, with 12 bases lying between them. From germline, CDR1 is SNHLY and CDR2 FYNNEI. This CDR3 comprises 14 residues. The chain's CDR3 is CASAGFSSGNTIYF. Here the CDR3 DNA reads TGTGCCAGTGCGGGGTTCAGCTCTGGAAACACCATATATTTT.

The rearrangement joins TRBV28 to TRBJ2-7; 7 bases line up with TRBD1. CDR1 is MDHEN and CDR2 is SYDVKM in the germline V gene. CDR3 length: 12 amino acids. Losses at the gene ends were 8 bases for V and 1 base for J; bases not matched to a gene: 2. Here the CDR3 reads CASQQGSYEQYF. The CDR3 DNA reads TGTGCCAGCCAACAGGGGTCCTACGAGCAGTACTTC.

The J gene is TRBJ2-1, the V gene TRBV3-1 (or the pseudogene TRBV3-2); 8 bases match TRBD2. The V segment lost 3 bases and the J segment 14 bases; nucleotides outside the gene matches: 9. CDR1 LGHDT and CDR2 YNNKEL come from the germline V gene (reference sequence). The CDR3 sequence is 13 residues long. The CDR3 nucleotides are TGTGCCAGCAGCCAGCAACCCGGGACTAGTAAGTTCTTC. Translation gives CASSQQPGTSKFF.

V gene TRBV4-1 combines with J gene TRBJ1-2, with TRBD1 as a possible D gene (5 bases). This CDR3 is built from 14 residues. V lost 0 bases and J 7 bases, leaving 12 bases between the germline ends. CDR1 and CDR2 (germline): MGHRA, YSYEKL. DNA for the CDR3: TGCGCCAGCAGCCAAGAGGAGGGGAATGGTGGCTACACCTTC. Translated, it gives CASSQEEGNGGYTF.

The V and J genes are TRBV28 and TRBJ2-7, with TRBD2 as a possible D gene (6 bases). The ends were cut back, 7 bases at V and 2 bases at J, with 12 bases in the middle. The germline gives CDR1 MDHEN, CDR2 SYDVKM. The CDR3 spans 13 residues. The CDR3 nucleotides are TGTGCCAGCACCCCCGGCGGGACCTACGAGCAGTACTTC. Residues: CASTPGGTYEQYF. Complete variable domain (other parts from reference TRBV28 and TRBJ2-7): DVKVTQSSRYLVKRTGEKVFLECVQDMDHENMFWYRQDPGLGLRLIYFSYDVKMKEKGDIPEGYSVSREKKERFSLILESASTNQTSMYLCASTPGGTYEQYFGPGTRLTVT.

A few counts support this clone. The chain recombines TRBV11-2 with TRBJ2-5; TRBD1 agrees at 8 bases. Germline V gene sequence: CDR1 SGHAT, CDR2 FQNNGV. V lost 5 bases to trimming and J lost 7 bases; unmatched junction nucleotides: 6. The length of the CDR3 is 13 residues. The CDR3 nucleotides are TGTGCCAGCAGCCCAGGACAGGGACGGACCCAGTACTTC. Its protein product is CASSPGQGRTQYF.

The chain couples TRBV28 to TRBJ1-5; weak D call: TRBD1 (6 bases). The CDR3 is 16 residues long. Trimming shortened V by 8 bases and J by 2 bases, and 19 bases separated the two germline ends. Germline V gene data show CDR1 as MDHEN and CDR2 as SYDVKM. CDR3 bases: TGTGCCAGCTGCGTTGGGGGGGCCAGGGGCAATCAGCCCCAGCATTTT. Protein: CASCVGGARGNQPQHF.

The chain has TRBV29-1 and TRBJ2-5; 8 nucleotides agree with TRBD1. The CDR3 has 16 residues. J lost 5 bases, V lost 4 bases, and 15 bases had no gene match. Germline V gene sequence: CDR1 SQVTM, CDR2 ANQGSEA. The CDR3 bases are TGCAGCGTTGGGGCAGGGGGCGCGAGAGGTGGGGAGACCCAGTACTTC. Its protein is CSVGAGGARGGETQYF.

The chain recombines TRBV2 with TRBJ1-5; TRBD1 might be the D (5 bases). The V and J ends lost 7 bases and 3 bases respectively, with 10 bases between them. Germline CDR1 is SNHLY and CDR2 is FYNNEI. The CDR3 length is 13 residues. The CDR3 reads CASIRAPNQPQHF. The CDR3 bases are TGTGCCAGCATCAGGGCCCCCAATCAGCCCCAGCATTTT.

The rearrangement links TRBV14 to TRBJ2-1; tentative D call: TRBD2 (6 bases). Germline V gene sequence: CDR1 SGHDN, CDR2 FVKESK. The CDR3 has 13 amino acids. V was cut by 6 bases and J by 4 bases, with 10 bases left in between. CDR3 in DNA: TGTGCCAGCAGTCGGGACTTTTACAATGAGCAGTTCTTC. Protein sequence: CASSRDFYNEQFF.

V is TRBV7-9 and J is TRBJ2-5; 7 nucleotides agree with TRBD2. V lost 0 bases to trimming and J lost 1 base; unmatched junction nucleotides: 2. Germline lookup yields CDR1 SEHNR and CDR2 FQNEAQ (reference sequence). The CDR3 spans 15 residues. The CDR3 loop reads CASSLAGLSQETQYF. CDR3 DNA: TGTGCCAGCAGCTTAGCGGGACTATCCCAAGAGACCCAGTACTTC.

This chain joins TRBV29-1 and TRBJ1-5; 8 nucleotides line up with TRBD1. CDR1 SQVTM and CDR2 ANQGSEA come from the germline V gene. Trimming at V came to 0 bases and at J to 7 bases, leaving 11 bases not matched to a gene. The CDR3 length is 16 residues. CDR3 sequence reads: CSVEDCNRGSVQPQHF. The DNA of the CDR3 is TGCAGCGTTGAAGATTGCAACAGGGGGTCTGTCCAGCCCCAGCATTTT.

The chain carries TRBV28 and TRBJ1-1; D is ambiguous. Trimming removed 7 bases from V and 1 base from J, with 7 bases in between. This CDR3 region has 12 residues. The V gene's germline CDR1 is MDHEN and CDR2 SYDVKM. The CDR3 DNA reads as TGTGCCAGCAAGGAGCAGAACACTGAAGCTTTCTTT. As protein: CASKEQNTEAFF.

The V call is TRBV5-1, the J call TRBJ2-7; 11 nucleotides agree with TRBD1. The V and J ends lost 4 bases and 6 bases, in that order; junction bases with no gene match: 6. From germline, CDR1 is SGHRS and CDR2 YFSETQ. The CDR3 loop spans 14 amino acids. CDR3 loop: CASSLGDRGTEQYF. As DNA, the CDR3 is TGCGCCAGCAGCCTAGGGGACAGGGGGACCGAGCAGTACTTC.

The chain has TRBV6-5 and TRBJ1-3; a possible D gene is TRBD1 (5 bases). There are 14 residues in the CDR3. In germline, CDR1 is MNHEY, CDR2 SVGAGI. Trimming left V 4 bases short and J 0 bases short, with 7 bases between. CDR3 bases: TGTGCCAGCAGTTTGACAGTCTCTGGAAACACCATATATTTT. It translates to CASSLTVSGNTIYF.

V is TRBV29-1 and J is TRBJ2-1, with a possible D match to TRBD1 (5 bases). The CDR3 has 11 amino acids. V was shortened by 2 bases and J by 9 bases, with 8 bases between the two germline ends. CDR1 is SQVTM, CDR2 ANQGSEA, per germline. The CDR3 sequence: CSVELGPEQFF. The CDR3 bases are TGCAGCGTTGAACTGGGGCCTGAGCAGTTCTTC.

This chain joins TRBV5-6 and TRBJ2-3; 8 nucleotides line up with TRBD2. The CDR3 covers 15 residues. Germline CDR1 is SGHDT and CDR2 is YYEEEE. After removal of 4 bases from V and 0 bases from J, the junction contained 4 bases not matched to a gene. CDR3 bases: TGTGCCAGCAGCAAAAGACTAGCGAGCACAGATACGCAGTATTTT. This codes for CASSKRLASTDTQYF.

CDR3 DNA sequence: TGTGCCTGGAGTGGGGTAGCGGGGGCCCTCTCCTACGAGCAGTACTTC. Translation: CAWSGVAGALSYEQYF. The chain couples TRBV30 to TRBJ2-7, with TRBD2 identical over 9 bases. CDR3 length: 16 residues. The V and J ends lost 1 base and 0 bases, in that order; junction bases with no gene match: 7. Germline V gene sequence: CDR1 GTSNPN, CDR2 SVGIG (reference sequence). The entire variable domain, with the rest obtained from reference TRBV30 and TRBJ2-7, is as follows: SQTIHQWPATLVQPVGSPLSLECTVEGTSNPNLYWYRQAAGRGLQLLFYSVGIGQISSEVPQNLSASRPQDRQFILSSKKLLLSDSGFYLCAWSGVAGALSYEQYFGPGTRLTVT.

This rearrangement joins TRBV5-1 to TRBJ2-1, with 10 bases matching TRBD2. CDR1 and CDR2 (germline): SGHRS, YFSETQ. V was clipped by 2 bases and J by 10 bases; unmatched bases: 3. This CDR3 is built from 13 residues. Here the CDR3 reads CASSFISGGEQFF. The CDR3 nucleotides read TGCGCCAGCAGCTTCATTAGCGGGGGGGAGCAGTTCTTC.

The V and J genes are TRBV24-1 and TRBJ2-2; D might be TRBD1 (6 bases). Trimming left V 4 bases short and J 5 bases short, with 16 bases between. CDR3 length: 16 residues. CDR1 and CDR2 from the germline V gene are KGHDR and SFDVKD. CDR3 in amino acids: CATSDFLTGRTGELFF. As DNA, the CDR3 is TGTGCCACCAGTGACTTCTTGACAGGACGGACCGGGGAGCTGTTTTTT.

The V and J genes are TRBV29-1 and TRBJ1-1, with TRBD1 identical over 8 bases. The CDR3 sequence is 12 residues long. Germline values: CDR1 SQVTM, CDR2 ANQGSEA. J lost 4 bases, V lost 5 bases, and 3 bases had no gene match. CDR3 sequence reads: CSVRTGSTEAFF. CDR3 DNA: TGCAGCGTTCGGACAGGGAGCACTGAAGCTTTCTTT.